This T cell receptor beta chain was found in a study of T-cell memory formation after mild COVID-19. In the study overall: In these data, TCR clusters were largely donor specific.

V was cut by 4 bases and J by 4 bases, with 11 bases left in between. The CDR3 has 14 amino acids. Germline CDR1 SGHAT, CDR2 FQDESV (reference sequence). Study-wide findings and caveats: Day 15 to 85 contracting clones showed balanced CD4/CD8; day 15 to 37 expanders favored CD4+. For second-wave clones that peaked at day 37, SARS-CoV-2 specificity went unverified. The main location of contracting CD4+ clones was CM and EM, and that of contracting CD8+ clones was EMRA.

TCRdb re-derived calls from the 5' RACE reads in MiXCR, one entry per CDR3 protein. The sample shows a few hundred thousand distinct CDR3 sequences, approximately 19% of them seen only once. Points on this clonotype: The target antigen is unknown.

The sample comprised PBMCs or a T cell subset sorted from them (not recorded which). The clonotype comes from a man between 18 and 29 years old who had mild COVID-19 (a few samples of this study predate the infection). Cell type and time point are not known. The genes are TRBV11-1 and TRBJ2-1; the D gene is possibly TRBD2 (5 bases). The DNA of the CDR3 is TGTGCCAGCAGCTCCCGGGGTGGGTACAATGAGCAGTTCTTC. Its protein product is CASSSRGGYNEQFF.